The TCR beta chain described here comes from a study of OX40 agonist ivuxolimab in advanced cancers. About the research overall: Aged about 23 to 80 with a mean of approximately 57 years, they were around 79% male.

Overall study results and limits: Partial responders treated at 0.1-3.0 mg/kg exhibited clonal expansion among the lowest measured.

Profiling relied on immunoSEQ multiplex PCR, and the TCRdb table lists in-frame clones only, not all of them. The table shows fewer than 110,000 clones, with around 93% occurring only once. Turning to this clone: Its matching antigen is unknown.

With V trimmed by 5 bases and J by 10 bases, 17 bases remained unmatched. CDR1 is SGHRS and CDR2 is YFSETQ in the germline V gene. The CDR3 spans 16 residues. J is TRBJ1-4 and V is TRBV5-1; 7 nucleotides match TRBD1. This sequence originates from an adult with an advanced solid tumor such as melanoma, head and neck, liver or kidney cancer. The sample here was CD4+ or CD8+ T cells sorted from blood, taken in a trial of the OX40 agonist ivuxolimab. DNA of the CDR3: TGCGCCAGCAGTCTTACGATCCGGGACAGTGGAGGAAAACTGTTTTTT. It encodes CASSLTIRDSGGKLFF.